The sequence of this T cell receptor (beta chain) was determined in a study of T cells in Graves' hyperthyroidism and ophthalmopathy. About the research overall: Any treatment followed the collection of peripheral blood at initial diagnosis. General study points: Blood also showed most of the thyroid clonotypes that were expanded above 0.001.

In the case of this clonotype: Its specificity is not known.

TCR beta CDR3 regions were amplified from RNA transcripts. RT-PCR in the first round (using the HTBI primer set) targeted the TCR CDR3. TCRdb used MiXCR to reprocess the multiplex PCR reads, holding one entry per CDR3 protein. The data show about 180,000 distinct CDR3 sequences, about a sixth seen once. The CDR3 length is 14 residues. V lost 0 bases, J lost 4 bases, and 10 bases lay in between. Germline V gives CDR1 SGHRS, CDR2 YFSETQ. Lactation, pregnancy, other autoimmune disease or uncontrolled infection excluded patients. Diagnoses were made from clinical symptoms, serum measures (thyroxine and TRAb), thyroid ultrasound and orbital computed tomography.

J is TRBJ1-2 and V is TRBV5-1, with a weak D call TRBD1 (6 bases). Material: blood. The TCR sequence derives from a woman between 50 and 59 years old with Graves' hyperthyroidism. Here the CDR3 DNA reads TGCGCCAGCAGCTTGGCCGCAGGGGCCTATGGCTACACCTTC. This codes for CASSLAAGAYGYTF.